In its sample, the clone carrying this TCR beta chain was seen many times. Its antigen is as yet unknown. The data belong to a study of T cells in Graves' hyperthyroidism and ophthalmopathy. Across the whole study: Peripheral blood was drawn at first diagnosis, prior to all treatment. General study results and limits: Using 13 V-J features, a model discriminated ophthalmopathy from stable hyperthyroidism. Appearing also in blood were most of the thyroid clonotypes expanded above 0.001.

Amplification yielded TCR beta CDR3 regions, with RNA transcripts as the source. First-round RT-PCR of the TCR CDR3 relied on the HTBI primer set. TCRdb called the multiplex PCR reads again in MiXCR, with one record for every CDR3 protein. The top ten clones hold around an eighth of a sample with 600,000 or so distinct CDR3 sequences, approximately 14% of them seen once. Clinical symptoms, serum thyroxine and TRAb, thyroid ultrasound and orbital computed tomography were used for the diagnoses. The sequenced sample was blood. The TCR originated in a woman aged 45-59 years with Graves' ophthalmopathy.

CDR3 sequence: CASSAQTNVGRNTEAFF. CDR3 nucleotide sequence: TGTGCCAGCAGTGCGCAGACCAACGTAGGGAGGAACACTGAAGCTTTCTTT. The chain carries TRBV6-1 and TRBJ1-1; D is undetermined. V lost 4 bases and J lost 1, with 19 bases in between. The CDR3 is 17 residues long. Germline assignment: CDR1 MNHNS and CDR2 SASEGT.